Below are 17 T cell receptor beta chains sequenced from a single sample in a study of regulatory T cells in long-lasting Graves disease. With iRepertoire HTBI primers and Arm-PCR of CDR3 regions, TCR beta libraries were built. Via MiXCR, TCRdb re-called the multiplex PCR reads, giving one row per CDR3 protein. This sample has roughly 260,000 distinct CDR3 sequences; approximately 20% occur once, and the top ten carry 11% to 15%. Time point reported: newly diagnosed GD, antithyroid drugs for less than 3 months. PBMC-extracted RNA yielded the TCR library. These data also formed part of another study, on T cells in Graves' hyperthyroidism and ophthalmopathy.

The input for sequencing was peripheral blood mononuclear cells (PBMCs), taken at new diagnosis, from a patient treated with antithyroid drugs. These receptors originate from a woman aged 30 to 39 with Graves disease.

The genes are TRBV11-2 and TRBJ1-1; D remains unclear. From germline, CDR1 is SGHAT and CDR2 FQNNGV. The length of the CDR3 is 11 residues. V shed 3 bases and J shed 10 bases, with 9 bases lying between them. The CDR3 loop is CASSLELVAFF. The CDR3 DNA sequence: TGTGCCAGCAGCTTGGAATTGGTAGCTTTCTTT.

This clonotype was seen ten or more times. The chain employs TRBV4-2 and TRBJ1-4, with 8 bases lining up with TRBD1. V was pared by 1 base and J by 6 bases, with 1 base of the junction left unmatched. This CDR3 region has 14 residues. Germline V gene sequence: CDR1 LGHNA, CDR2 YNFKEQ. The CDR3 loop is CASSQGTGYEKLFF. The CDR3 region has the DNA TGTGCCAGCAGCCAAGGGACAGGGTATGAAAAACTGTTTTTT.

This clonotype was seen many times. The V call is TRBV7-2, the J call TRBJ2-6; possible D gene TRBD1, 5 bases. V dropped 3 bases and J dropped 12 bases, with 15 bases sitting between them. CDR3 length: 14 residues. The germline V gene has CDR1 SGHTA and CDR2 FQGNSA. For the CDR3, the DNA is TGTGCCAGCAGCTTTGACAGACAGACGGGCGTCCTGACTTTC. Its translation is CASSFDRQTGVLTF.

This clonotype was observed at least ten times. The gene calls are TRBV20-1 and TRBJ1-1; no reliable D call. This CDR3 is built from 14 residues. Trimming pared 3 bases from V and 1 base from J, leaving 12 bases between. Germline-derived CDR1 and CDR2 are DFQATT and SNEGSKA (reference sequence). The CDR3 sequence: CSASVDGPNTEAFF. The CDR3 DNA follows: TGCAGTGCTAGTGTTGACGGTCCGAACACTGAAGCTTTCTTT.

This clonotype was recorded many times. V and J are TRBV7-2 and TRBJ2-7; D gene ambiguous. This CDR3 has 10 residues. The V end was cut by 5 bases, the J end by 3 bases, with 2 bases between. CDR1 and CDR2 from the germline V gene are SGHTA and FQGNSA. The CDR3 sequence is CASSGYEQYF. The CDR3 nucleotides read TGTGCCAGCAGCGGCTACGAGCAGTACTTC.

This clonotype has at least ten counts. This chain links TRBV3-1 with TRBJ1-2; weak D call: TRBD1 (5 bases). The V end was cut by 0 bases, the J end by 4 bases, with 9 bases between. The CDR3 is made up of 14 amino acids. In germline, CDR1 is LGHDT, CDR2 YNNKEL (reference sequence). Here the CDR3 DNA reads TGTGCCAGCAGCCAAGAACCAGGGCCCTATGGCTACACCTTC. It codes for CASSQEPGPYGYTF.

This clonotype was observed many times. The J gene is TRBJ1-2, the V gene TRBV4-1, with a possible D match to TRBD1 (5 bases). Germline V lookup: CDR1 MGHRA, CDR2 YSYEKL. Trimming took 3 bases from V and 8 from J, leaving 13 bases between them. This CDR3 contains 13 residues. As DNA, the CDR3 is TGCGCCAGCAGCCATTCGGGGCATAGGGGCTACACCTTC. This sequence encodes CASSHSGHRGYTF.

The chain joins TRBV6-1 to TRBJ2-7; unclear D gene. The CDR3 contains 14 residues. Trimming cost V 6 bases and J 2 bases, with 14 bases left between them. CDR1 and CDR2 (germline): MNHNS, SASEGT. CDR3 bases: TGTGCCAGCAGGAAAACAGCTATTACCTACGAGCAGTACTTC. Translation: CASRKTAITYEQYF.

The chain couples TRBV10-1 to TRBJ1-6, with a possible D match to TRBD1 (5 bases). CDR3 length: 14 residues. V was cut by 2 bases and J by 11 bases, with 13 bases left in between. From germline, CDR1 is WNHNN and CDR2 SYGVQD (reference sequence). The CDR3 loop reads CASSEGQGRPPLHF. DNA of the CDR3: TGCGCCAGCAGTGAGGGGCAGGGAAGGCCACCCCTCCACTTT.

In DNA form, the CDR3 reads TGTGCCAGCATTGAGGACAGGGTGTACAATGAGCAGTTCTTC. It yields the protein CASIEDRVYNEQFF. The V call is TRBV5-5, the J call TRBJ2-1; TRBD1 matches 8 bases. V lost 6 bases and J lost 4; bases outside the gene matches: 6. The CDR3 has 14 amino acids. Germline-derived CDR1 and CDR2 are SGHKS and YYEKEE (reference sequence).

Ten or more counts support this clonotype. The CDR3 DNA is TGTGCCAGCCTCGGGACCTCTGAAGCTTTCTTT. Encoded protein: CASLGTSEAFF. V usage is TRBV27 and J usage is TRBJ1-1, with a possible D match to TRBD1 (5 bases). The V end was cut by 8 bases, the J end by 6 bases, with 10 bases between. Germline V CDR1 and CDR2: MNHEY, SMNVEV (reference sequence). The CDR3 runs 11 residues.

The sample holds many counts of this clonotype. The chain uses TRBV20-1 and TRBJ1-2; unclear D gene. The germline CDR1 and CDR2 sequences are DFQATT and SNEGSKA (reference sequence). The CDR3 is 12 amino acids. Trimming took off 5 bases at V and 6 bases at J, with 13 bases between the two ends. CDR3 sequence (DNA): TGCAGTGCTGGGCCATCAACGGATGGCTACACCTTC. It codes for CSAGPSTDGYTF.

This chain joins TRBV19 and TRBJ2-1; 9 bases match TRBD2. Germline CDR1 LNHDA, CDR2 SQIVND (reference sequence). V trimming: 9 bases; J trimming: 5 bases; junction bases outside the gene matches: 8. The CDR3 extends over 14 amino acids. This chain's CDR3 is CASAGRGGNNEQFF. CDR3 DNA sequence: TGTGCCAGCGCAGGGCGGGGGGGGAACAATGAGCAGTTCTTC.

This clonotype came up many times. The CDR3: CSARDRATGGETQYF. The CDR3 region has the DNA TGCAGTGCTAGAGATCGAGCCACGGGAGGAGAGACCCAGTACTTC. The V gene is TRBV20-1, the J gene TRBJ2-5; TRBD2 matches 7 bases. The CDR3 runs 15 residues. Germline CDR1 reads DFQATT; CDR2 reads SNEGSKA (reference sequence). With 0 bases clipped from V and 4 bases from J, the junction kept 8 bases outside the gene matches.

About this clonotype itself: Since a much larger clone is just one base distant, this may be a read error. This chain uses TRBV19 with TRBJ1-3, with D hard to call. The germline gives CDR1 LNHDA, CDR2 SQIVND (reference sequence). The CDR3 contains 15 residues. V was pared by 10 bases and J by 2 bases, with 18 bases between. The CDR3, as DNA: TGTGCCACCTTGGGCTGGAGAGCCCCTGGAAACACCATATATTTT. Its protein is CATLGWRAPGNTIYF. Complete variable domain (other parts from reference TRBV19 and TRBJ1-3): DGGITQSPKYLFRKEGQNVTLSCEQNLNHDAMYWYRQDPGQGLRLIYYSQIVNDFQKGDIAEGYSVSREKKESFPLTVTSAQKNPTAFYLCATLGWRAPGNTIYFGEGSWLTVV.

The chain recombines TRBV20-1 with TRBJ2-7; 12 positions agree with TRBD2. The CDR3 has 17 amino acids. After removal of 3 bases from V and 6 bases from J, the junction contained 15 bases not matched to a gene. The germline gives CDR1 DFQATT, CDR2 SNEGSKA (reference sequence). The chain's CDR3 is CSARLRASGGVPCEQYF. DNA of the CDR3: TGCAGTGCTAGGCTCCGAGCTAGCGGGGGGGTACCCTGCGAGCAGTACTTC.

This clonotype was detected a few times. The V and J genes are TRBV12-5 and TRBJ2-2; D is ambiguous. V gave up 8 bases and J gave up 5 bases, with 9 bases separating them. In germline, CDR1 is LGHNT, CDR2 FRNRAP. The length of the CDR3 is 12 residues. In nucleotides, the CDR3 is TGTGCTAGTTACAAGGAAACCGGGGAGCTGTTTTTT. Translation gives CASYKETGELFF.